This T cell receptor beta chain was retrieved from a study of blood T cells in healthy people across ages. In this sample, this clonotype turned up once. Combining a sample-barcoded 5' primer with a J-beta primer mix, a second PCR ran for roughly 7 to 12 cycles. From each sample, at least 2.5 million paired-end reads containing CDR3 were obtained. TCRdb reprocessed the 5' RACE reads via MiXCR and lists one record per CDR3 protein. The data hold about 1.4 million distinct CDR3 sequences, with approximately 59% observed a single time. Peripheral blood samples of 9 to 10 milliliters were drawn from each donor. Extracted total RNA amounted to at least 5.5 micrograms for each sample. Deletions cut 6 bases from V and 4 bases from J, with 16 bases between. The CDR3 runs 15 residues.

What was sequenced was blood. V gene TRBV12-3 or TRBV12-4 combines with J gene TRBJ1-5, with D possibly being TRBD1 (5 bases). The TCR sequence derives from a man aged 18 to 30 in good health. In nucleotides, the CDR3 is TGTGCCAGCAGCATGTGGGGACGGGGGAATCAGCCCCAGCATTTT. As protein: CASSMWGRGNQPQHF.